This note documents a single T cell receptor (beta chain) sequence. Only in-frame clones appear in the TCRdb table, and some are missing; sequencing was by immunoSEQ multiplex PCR. Altogether fewer than 500,000 clones are present, 80% to 95% being singletons, with the ten largest covering 5% to 8%. This specimen belongs to a study of control samples from healthy donors and cancer patients. The CDR3 loop spans 13 amino acids. Trimming shortened V by 7 bases and J by 7 bases, and 13 bases separated the two germline ends. The chain recombines TRBV12-3 or TRBV12-4 with TRBJ1-4; no firm D call. The source material was PBMCs. The sequence came from a man in his forties with head and neck cancer. For the CDR3, the DNA is TGTGCCAGCACCCTGGCTTTGGGTGAAAAACTGTTTTTT. Translating it yields CASTLALGEKLFF.